The sequence of this T cell receptor beta chain was determined in a study of response to subunit inactivated influenza vaccine (dated by TCRdb to the late 2010s). Some background on the complete study: To follow how T cells responded to a trivalent subunit inactivated influenza vaccine, the researchers relied on deep quantitative profiling of the T cell receptor repertoire.

To note about this clonotype: Its binding antigen is unknown. Within one base of it there is no much larger clone, and no base qualities were kept.

What the work shows at the level of the full study, not this receptor alone: The authors suggested that each seasonal influenza vaccination may recruit only a limited number of new T cells.

Libraries were constructed by RT-PCR. The sample was run on an Illumina HiSeq 2500. The public reads were reanalyzed by TCRdb: fastp trimming at Q25, MiXCR alignment, in-frame beta chains only. Every entry covers one CDR3 protein and lists the most common genes and DNA from its rows. The table for this sample lists more than 700,000 distinct CDR3 sequences; less than 25% of them were counted only once. The ten largest clones represent roughly 10% of the sample. The germline ends are 13 bases apart after V is trimmed by 7 bases and J by 7 bases. Counted from cysteine to phenylalanine, this CDR3 has 12 amino acids. This entry keeps only the CDR3 DNA: 36 bases, framed from base 1.

Material: PBMCs from blood, obtained about 5 days after vaccination. This sequence uses TRBV12-3 or TRBV12-4 and TRBJ1-1; there is no confident call for the D gene. This TCR derives from a man aged 50 or older who received an inactivated influenza vaccine. Donor details come from another sample of the same person, matched by shared clones. The CDR3 loop reads CASTTAPGEAFF. The bases read TGTGCCAGCACAACTGCCCCAGGTGAAGCTTTCTTT.